This T cell receptor beta chain was recovered during a study of human T cells and chemical hapten exposure. CDR1 is MNHNS, CDR2 SASEGT, per germline. The J segment lost 2 bases and the V segment lost 2 bases, leaving 4 bases of the junction unmatched. The CDR3 length is 15 residues. The study's library attached unique molecular identifiers to single cDNA molecules. A single record per CDR3 protein comes from TCRdb applying MiXCR to the RACE reads. The sample has 82,000 or so distinct CDR3 sequences, over 10% seen once. Time point given: patch test 3, about 24 weeks after DPC sensitization. Sample treatment: therapeutic diphenylcyclopropenone sensitization with weekly scalp DPC.

The chain carries TRBV6-1 and TRBJ2-7, with TRBD2 matching 9 bases. The specimen was whole blood, collected in connection with sensitization to the hapten diphenylcyclopropenone (DPC). This TCR derives from a woman aged 45-65 years with alopecia areata. Some clones in this sample may be carry-over from other donors' samples. The CDR3 sequence is CASSEMVAGAYEQYF. CDR3 sequence (DNA): TGTGCCAGCAGTGAAATGGTAGCGGGAGCCTACGAGCAGTACTTC.